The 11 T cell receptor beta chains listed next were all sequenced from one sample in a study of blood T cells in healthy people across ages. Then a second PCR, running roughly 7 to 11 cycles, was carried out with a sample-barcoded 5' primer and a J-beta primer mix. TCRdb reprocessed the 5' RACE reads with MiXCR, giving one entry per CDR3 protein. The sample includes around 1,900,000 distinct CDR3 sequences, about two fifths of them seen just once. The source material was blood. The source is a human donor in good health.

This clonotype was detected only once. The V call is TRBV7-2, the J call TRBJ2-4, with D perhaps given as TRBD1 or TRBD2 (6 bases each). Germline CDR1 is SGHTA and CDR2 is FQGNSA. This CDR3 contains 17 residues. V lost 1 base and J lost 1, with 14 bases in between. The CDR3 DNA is TGTGCCAGCAGCTTAGGGGGGGCATCATCGGCCAAAAACATTCAGTACTTC. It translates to CASSLGGASSAKNIQYF.

CDR3 DNA sequence: TGTGCCAGCCGGCGGGAGTTGAGGGCCACTGAAGCTTTCTTT. Translating it yields CASRRELRATEAFF. The chain recombines TRBV7-6 with TRBJ1-1; no definite D call. Trimming removed 8 bases at V and 4 bases at J, with 17 bases between. CDR3 length equals 14 residues. CDR1 and CDR2 (germline): SGHVS, FNYEAQ. The full variable domain, rest sourced from reference TRBV7-6 and TRBJ1-1, is GAGVSQSPRYKVTKRGQDVALRCDPISGHVSLYWYRQALGQGPEFLTYFNYEAQQDKSGLPNDRFSAERPEGSISTLTIQRTEQRDSAMYRCASRRELRATEAFFGQGTRLTVV.

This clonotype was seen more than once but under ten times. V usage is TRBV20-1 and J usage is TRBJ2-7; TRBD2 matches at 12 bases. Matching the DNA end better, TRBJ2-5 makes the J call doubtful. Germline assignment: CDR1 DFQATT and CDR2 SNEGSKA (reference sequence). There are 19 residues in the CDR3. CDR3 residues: CSAKPYLAGGPILQETQYF. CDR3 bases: TGCAGTGCTAAACCATATCTAGCGGGGGGGCCGATTCTCCAAGAGACCCAGTACTTC.

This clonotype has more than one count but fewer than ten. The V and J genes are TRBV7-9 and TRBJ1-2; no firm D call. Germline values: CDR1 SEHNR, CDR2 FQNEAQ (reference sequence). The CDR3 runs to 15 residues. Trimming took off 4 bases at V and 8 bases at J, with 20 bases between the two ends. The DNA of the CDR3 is TGTGCCAGCAGCTCCGGACCCGGGAGAAGGTCGGGCTACACCTTC. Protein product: CASSSGPGRRSGYTF. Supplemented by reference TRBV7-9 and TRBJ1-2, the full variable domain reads DTGVSQNPRHKITKRGQNVTFRCDPISEHNRLYWYRQTLGQGPEFLTYFQNEAQLEKSRLLSDRFSAERPKGSFSTLEIQRTEQGDSAMYLCASSSGPGRRSGYTFGSGTRLTVV.

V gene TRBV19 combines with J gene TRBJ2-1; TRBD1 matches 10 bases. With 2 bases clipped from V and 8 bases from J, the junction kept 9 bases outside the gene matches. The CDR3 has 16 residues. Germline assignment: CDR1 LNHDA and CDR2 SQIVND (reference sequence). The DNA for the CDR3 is TGTGCCAGTAGTATACGGCTCGGGACAGGGGAACATGAGCAGTTCTTC. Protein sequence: CASSIRLGTGEHEQFF.

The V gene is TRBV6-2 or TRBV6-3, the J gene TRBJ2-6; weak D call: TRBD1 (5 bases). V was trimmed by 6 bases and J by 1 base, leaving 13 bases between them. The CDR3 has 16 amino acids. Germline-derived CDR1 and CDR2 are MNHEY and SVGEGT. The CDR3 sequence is CASSHGSGSGANVLTF. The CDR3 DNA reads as TGTGCCAGCAGCCATGGGTCAGGGTCTGGGGCCAACGTCCTGACTTTC.

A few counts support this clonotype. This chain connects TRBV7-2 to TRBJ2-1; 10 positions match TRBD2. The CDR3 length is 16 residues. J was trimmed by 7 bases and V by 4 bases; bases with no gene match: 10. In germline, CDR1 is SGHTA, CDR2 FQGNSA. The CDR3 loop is CASSSGLAGGENEQFF. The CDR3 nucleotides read TGTGCCAGCAGCTCTGGGTTAGCGGGGGGCGAAAATGAGCAGTTCTTC.

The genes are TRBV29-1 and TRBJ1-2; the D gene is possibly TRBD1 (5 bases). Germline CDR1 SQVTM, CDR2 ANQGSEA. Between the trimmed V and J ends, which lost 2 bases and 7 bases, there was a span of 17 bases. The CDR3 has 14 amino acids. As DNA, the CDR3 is TGCAGCGTTGAACATCACGGGACCCTCGGTGGCTACACCTTC. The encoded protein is CSVEHHGTLGGYTF.

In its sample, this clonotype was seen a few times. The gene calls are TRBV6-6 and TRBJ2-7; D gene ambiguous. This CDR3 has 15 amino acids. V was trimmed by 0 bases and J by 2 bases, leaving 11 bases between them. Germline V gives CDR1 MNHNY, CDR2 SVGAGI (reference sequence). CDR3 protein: CASSYSEQAPYEQYF. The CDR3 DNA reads TGTGCCAGCAGTTACTCTGAGCAGGCGCCCTACGAGCAGTACTTC.

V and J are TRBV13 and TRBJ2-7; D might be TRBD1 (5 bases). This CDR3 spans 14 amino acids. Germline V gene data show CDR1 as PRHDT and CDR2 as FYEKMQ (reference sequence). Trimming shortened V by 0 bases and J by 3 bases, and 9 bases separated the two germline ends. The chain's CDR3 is CASSLGPGIYEQYF. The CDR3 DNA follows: TGTGCCAGCAGCTTAGGCCCAGGGATCTACGAGCAGTACTTC.

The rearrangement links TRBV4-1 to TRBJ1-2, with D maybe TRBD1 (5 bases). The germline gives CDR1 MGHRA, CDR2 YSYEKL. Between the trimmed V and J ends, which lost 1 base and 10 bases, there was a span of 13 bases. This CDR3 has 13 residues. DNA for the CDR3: TGCGCCAGCAGCCAAGGTCTCAGGGAATCCTACACCTTC. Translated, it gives CASSQGLRESYTF.